This entry features one T cell receptor beta chain sequence. Its matching antigen is unknown. The CDR3 contains 15 residues. Deletions cut 4 bases from V and 2 bases from J, with 14 bases between. Germline CDR1 is ENHRY and CDR2 is SYGVKD. The data belong to a study of T cell responses to AZD1222 COVID-19 vaccine. Notes on the study in general: Baseline seropositives among AZD1222 recipients totaled only 5 to 7. Two AZD1222 doses significantly raised spike-specific TCR breadth and depth over controls. Regions left unmutated in variants are reportedly the target of nearly half of spike-specific TCRs.

Profiled with immunoSEQ multiplex PCR; TCRdb holds only in-frame clones, not every one. The sample includes 88,000 or so clones, approximately 88% seen only once; the top ten take roughly 2.5%. The clonotype originates from an adult in good health. This chain joins TRBV10-3 and TRBJ1-2; no definite D call. Here the sequenced sample was peripheral blood, taken on day 0 of AZD1222 vaccination. The CDR3: CAISGVRGLNYGYTF. In DNA, the CDR3 is TGTGCCATCAGTGGAGTCCGGGGATTGAACTATGGCTACACCTTC.